The rows below give T cell receptor beta chains drawn from one sample of a study of blood T cell repertoires in COVID-19. Measured with immunoSEQ multiplex PCR; TCRdb has only the in-frame clones, and not every one. The sample carries roughly 250,000 clones, about 88% recorded once. Sequencing used peripheral blood. The receptors shown here come from a man aged 55 to 70 who had recovered from COVID-19. The CDR3 runs from the conserved cysteine through the conserved F or W. Fields, in order: J gene, clone size, D gene, V gene, CDR3 protein, CDR3 DNA. D genes are given only for firm matches. Clone sizes are given selectively: once, few, many, or a class where the clone is expanded.

j_gene: TRBJ2-3
abundance: -
d_gene: TRBD1
v_gene: TRBV27
CDR3aa: CASSRGGRGLGGTDTQYF
CDR3nt: TGTGCCAGCAGTCGAGGCGGCAGGGGGCTGGGTGGCACAGATACGCAGTATTTT

j_gene: TRBJ2-7
abundance: once
d_gene: -
v_gene: TRBV6-5
CDR3aa: CASSLTGGRVGEQYF
CDR3nt: TGTGCCAGCAGTCTTACGGGGGGCAGGGTTGGAGAGCAGTACTTC

j_gene: TRBJ2-7
abundance: -
d_gene: -
v_gene: TRBV5-1
CDR3aa: CASSGLSLVGGTYEQYF
CDR3nt: TGCGCCAGCAGTGGCCTAAGCTTGGTGGGGGGAACCTACGAGCAGTACTTC

j_gene: TRBJ1-1
abundance: -
d_gene: TRBD1
v_gene: TRBV3-1/TRBV3-2
CDR3aa: CASGSYRGDTEAFF
CDR3nt: TGTGCCAGCGGATCGTACAGGGGGGACACTGAAGCTTTCTTT

j_gene: TRBJ2-5
abundance: -
d_gene: TRBD1
v_gene: TRBV7-6
CDR3aa: CASSLVPGTGVRETQYF
CDR3nt: TGTGCCAGCAGCTTAGTTCCGGGGACAGGGGTACGGGAGACCCAGTACTTC

j_gene: TRBJ2-2
abundance: -
d_gene: -
v_gene: TRBV6-5
CDR3aa: CASISGELFF
CDR3nt: TGTGCCAGCATCTCTGGGGAGCTGTTTTTT

j_gene: TRBJ2-2
abundance: -
d_gene: -
v_gene: TRBV27
CDR3aa: CASSFRRDSYTGELFF
CDR3nt: TGTGCCAGCAGTTTTAGGCGGGACAGTTACACCGGGGAGCTGTTTTTT

j_gene: TRBJ2-5
abundance: -
d_gene: TRBD2
v_gene: TRBV7-2
CDR3aa: CASSLGLAGYQETQYF
CDR3nt: TGTGCCAGCAGCTTAGGACTAGCGGGATATCAAGAGACCCAGTACTTC

j_gene: TRBJ1-3
abundance: -
d_gene: TRBD1
v_gene: TRBV5-8
CDR3aa: CASSLGTGRGNTIYF
CDR3nt: TGTGCCAGCAGCTTGGGGACAGGTCGAGGAAACACCATATATTTT

j_gene: TRBJ2-7
abundance: -
d_gene: TRBD2
v_gene: TRBV7-2
CDR3aa: CASSFPGGPYEQYF
CDR3nt: TGTGCCAGCAGCTTTCCGGGGGGGCCGTACGAGCAGTACTTC

j_gene: TRBJ2-3
abundance: -
d_gene: -
v_gene: TRBV27
CDR3aa: CASSSGGWAGTQYF
CDR3nt: TGTGCCAGCAGTTCTGGGGGGTGGGCAGGTACGCAGTATTTT

j_gene: TRBJ2-3
abundance: -
d_gene: -
v_gene: TRBV9
CDR3aa: CASSVWSGGTDTQYF
CDR3nt: TGTGCCAGCAGCGTATGGTCGGGGGGCACAGATACGCAGTATTTT

j_gene: TRBJ1-5
abundance: -
d_gene: -
v_gene: TRBV18
CDR3aa: CASSPRPENQPQHF
CDR3nt: TGTGCCAGCTCACCACGGCCCGAAAATCAGCCCCAGCATTTT

j_gene: TRBJ2-2
abundance: once
d_gene: -
v_gene: TRBV5-6
CDR3aa: CASSFRRELFF
CDR3nt: TGTGCCAGCAGCTTTCGTCGGGAGCTGTTTTTT

j_gene: TRBJ2-2
abundance: -
d_gene: TRBD2
v_gene: TRBV4-2
CDR3aa: CASSQGTSGGFGELFF
CDR3nt: TGTGCCAGCAGCCAAGGGACTAGCGGGGGGTTCGGGGAGCTGTTTTTT

j_gene: TRBJ1-5
abundance: -
d_gene: TRBD1
v_gene: TRBV30
CDR3aa: CAFPGQAHPNGNQPQHF
CDR3nt: TGTGCCTTTCCGGGACAGGCGCATCCTAACGGCAATCAGCCCCAGCATTTT

j_gene: TRBJ2-7
abundance: -
d_gene: -
v_gene: TRBV5-1
CDR3aa: CASSQDRNEQYF
CDR3nt: TGCGCCAGCAGCCAGGACAGAAACGAGCAGTACTTC

j_gene: TRBJ2-2
abundance: -
d_gene: TRBD2
v_gene: TRBV5-1
CDR3aa: CASSPTSGLDTGELFF
CDR3nt: TGCGCCAGCAGTCCGACTAGCGGGTTAGACACCGGGGAGCTGTTTTTT

j_gene: TRBJ1-1
abundance: -
d_gene: -
v_gene: TRBV5-1
CDR3aa: CASSLSGRGAFF
CDR3nt: TGCGCCAGCAGCTTATCGGGGAGGGGAGCTTTCTTT

j_gene: TRBJ2-5
abundance: -
d_gene: TRBD2
v_gene: TRBV7-2
CDR3aa: CASSPSVVAGPIQETQYF
CDR3nt: TGTGCCAGCAGCCCCTCGGTGGTAGCGGGGCCTATTCAAGAGACCCAGTACTTC

j_gene: TRBJ2-7
abundance: -
d_gene: TRBD1
v_gene: TRBV6-5
CDR3aa: CASSWTGLIYEQYF
CDR3nt: TGTGCCAGCAGCTGGACAGGCCTCATCTACGAGCAGTACTTC

j_gene: TRBJ2-1
abundance: -
d_gene: TRBD2
v_gene: TRBV6-6
CDR3aa: CASSRSDGGAPNEQFF
CDR3nt: TGTGCCAGCAGTAGATCTGACGGGGGGGCCCCTAATGAGCAGTTCTTC

j_gene: TRBJ1-2
abundance: -
d_gene: TRBD1
v_gene: TRBV7-2
CDR3aa: CATHPNPRDSYNGYTF
CDR3nt: TGTGCCACCCATCCCAACCCCCGGGACAGCTACAATGGCTACACCTTC

j_gene: TRBJ1-2
abundance: few
d_gene: -
v_gene: TRBV12-5
CDR3aa: CASGSKTEVNGYTF
CDR3nt: TGTGCTAGTGGTTCGAAGACAGAAGTCAATGGCTACACCTTC

j_gene: TRBJ1-2
abundance: -
d_gene: -
v_gene: TRBV7-3
CDR3aa: CASSLSGGLFGYTF
CDR3nt: TGTGCCAGCAGCTTGTCGGGGGGCCTTTTTGGCTACACCTTC

j_gene: TRBJ1-5
abundance: -
d_gene: TRBD1
v_gene: TRBV5-1
CDR3aa: CASSSGQGNQPQHF
CDR3nt: TGCGCCAGCAGCTCGGGACAGGGAAATCAGCCCCAGCATTTT

j_gene: TRBJ2-1
abundance: once
d_gene: TRBD2
v_gene: TRBV7-7
CDR3aa: CASSSKGGLAGDNEQFF
CDR3nt: TGTGCCAGCAGTTCCAAGGGGGGGCTAGCGGGAGACAATGAGCAGTTCTTC

j_gene: TRBJ1-1
abundance: -
d_gene: TRBD1
v_gene: TRBV2
CDR3aa: CASSGRGQHTEAFF
CDR3nt: TGTGCCAGCAGTGGTAGGGGACAGCACACTGAAGCTTTCTTT

j_gene: TRBJ2-3
abundance: -
d_gene: -
v_gene: TRBV7-2
CDR3aa: CASSLTQSTDTQYF
CDR3nt: TGTGCCAGCAGCTTAACGCAGAGCACAGATACGCAGTATTTT

j_gene: TRBJ2-2
abundance: -
d_gene: TRBD1
v_gene: TRBV3-1/TRBV3-2
CDR3aa: CASSHLGGQGAGELFF
CDR3nt: TGTGCCAGCAGCCATCTTGGGGGACAGGGGGCCGGGGAGCTGTTTTTT

j_gene: TRBJ1-1
abundance: -
d_gene: -
v_gene: TRBV10-2
CDR3aa: CASSESRYPAFF
CDR3nt: TGCGCCAGCAGTGAGTCGAGGTATCCTGCTTTCTTT

j_gene: TRBJ2-1
abundance: -
d_gene: TRBD1
v_gene: TRBV18
CDR3aa: CASSPSTGVSYNEQFF
CDR3nt: TGTGCCAGCTCACCGTCTACAGGGGTCTCCTACAATGAGCAGTTCTTC

j_gene: TRBJ2-5
abundance: -
d_gene: TRBD2
v_gene: TRBV24-1
CDR3aa: CATSLAGGPKETQYF
CDR3nt: TGTGCCACCAGCCTAGCGGGGGGCCCCAAGGAGACCCAGTACTTC

j_gene: TRBJ1-1
abundance: -
d_gene: -
v_gene: TRBV7-6
CDR3aa: CASSWQGYTEAFF
CDR3nt: TGTGCCAGCAGCTGGCAGGGGTACACTGAAGCTTTCTTT

j_gene: TRBJ1-6
abundance: few
d_gene: TRBD1
v_gene: TRBV5-6
CDR3aa: CASSERQGADSPLHF
CDR3nt: TGTGCCAGCAGTGAACGACAGGGGGCGGATTCACCCCTCCACTTT

j_gene: TRBJ1-2
abundance: once
d_gene: -
v_gene: TRBV4-1
CDR3aa: CASSQANMGGYGYTF
CDR3nt: TGCGCCAGCAGCCAAGCTAATATGGGGGGCTATGGCTACACCTTC

j_gene: TRBJ2-2
abundance: -
d_gene: -
v_gene: TRBV7-9
CDR3aa: CASSLPNPPPEGYTGELFF
CDR3nt: TGTGCCAGCAGCCTCCCGAACCCCCCCCCGGAGGGATACACCGGGGAGCTGTTTTTT

j_gene: TRBJ1-1
abundance: -
d_gene: -
v_gene: TRBV27
CDR3aa: CASSFDRTNMNTEAFF
CDR3nt: TGTGCCAGCAGTTTCGACAGGACCAACATGAACACTGAAGCTTTCTTT

j_gene: TRBJ2-7
abundance: -
d_gene: -
v_gene: TRBV19
CDR3aa: CASSIRAGDYYEQYF
CDR3nt: TGTGCCAGTAGTATCCGGGCCGGGGATTACTACGAGCAGTACTTC

j_gene: TRBJ1-2
abundance: -
d_gene: -
v_gene: TRBV6-6
CDR3aa: CASHDRIYLYGYTF
CDR3nt: TGTGCCAGCCACGACAGGATTTATCTCTATGGCTACACCTTC

j_gene: TRBJ2-7
abundance: -
d_gene: TRBD1
v_gene: TRBV24-1
CDR3aa: CATSDHASGTGRNYEQYF
CDR3nt: TGTGCCACCAGTGATCACGCATCTGGGACAGGTAGGAACTACGAGCAGTACTTC

j_gene: TRBJ2-6
abundance: -
d_gene: TRBD1
v_gene: TRBV5-1
CDR3aa: CASSLQGQGGTGANVLTF
CDR3nt: TGCGCCAGCAGCTTGCAGGGACAGGGGGGAACTGGGGCCAACGTCCTGACTTTC

j_gene: TRBJ2-4
abundance: -
d_gene: TRBD1
v_gene: TRBV9
CDR3aa: CASSLGQGAAKNIQYF
CDR3nt: TGTGCCAGCAGCTTGGGACAGGGGGCAGCCAAAAACATTCAGTACTTC

j_gene: TRBJ1-2
abundance: -
d_gene: -
v_gene: TRBV6-5
CDR3aa: CASGGALGYTF
CDR3nt: TGTGCAAGCGGGGGGGCGCTTGGCTACACCTTC

j_gene: TRBJ1-4
abundance: -
d_gene: TRBD1
v_gene: TRBV3-1/TRBV3-2
CDR3aa: CASSRTGANEKLFF
CDR3nt: TGTGCCAGCAGCCGGACAGGGGCTAATGAAAAACTGTTTTTT

j_gene: TRBJ1-6
abundance: -
d_gene: -
v_gene: TRBV7-9
CDR3aa: CASHGASSYNSPLHF
CDR3nt: TGTGCCAGCCATGGGGCCAGCTCCTATAATTCACCCCTCCACTTT

j_gene: TRBJ1-3
abundance: once
d_gene: TRBD1
v_gene: TRBV11-2
CDR3aa: CASSDPGGLRGNTIYF
CDR3nt: TGTGCCAGCAGCGACCCAGGGGGGTTAAGAGGAAACACCATATATTTT

j_gene: TRBJ1-3
abundance: -
d_gene: -
v_gene: TRBV6-5
CDR3aa: CASRRSGSSGNTIYF
CDR3nt: TGTGCCAGCAGACGTTCGGGTTCCTCTGGAAACACCATATATTTT

j_gene: TRBJ2-2
abundance: -
d_gene: TRBD1
v_gene: TRBV6-6
CDR3aa: CASSPISGLDRMNTGELFF
CDR3nt: TGTGCCAGCAGTCCAATCAGTGGGTTGGACAGGATGAACACCGGGGAGCTGTTTTTT

j_gene: TRBJ1-6
abundance: -
d_gene: -
v_gene: TRBV3-1/TRBV3-2
CDR3aa: CASSMTGSSYNSPLHF
CDR3nt: TGTGCCAGCAGTATGACTGGGAGCTCCTATAATTCACCCCTCCACTTT